This TCR beta chain is drawn from a study of blood T cell repertoires in COVID-19. The CDR3 totals 11 residues. CDR1 is GTSNPN, CDR2 SVGIG, per germline (reference sequence). The V gene lost 2 bases and the J gene lost 3 bases, with 5 bases spanning the gap. Sequenced by immunoSEQ multiplex PCR; TCRdb stores in-frame clones only, minus some. The data hold roughly 60,000 clones, with about 83% observed a single time. The rearrangement joins TRBV30 to TRBJ2-7; no clear D gene. The source is a man in his forties or fifties with COVID-19, enrolled during active disease. The sequenced material came from peripheral blood. The CDR3 DNA is TGTGCCTGGAGTATTCACTACGAGCAGTACTTC. It yields the protein CAWSIHYEQYF.